The count of the clone carrying this TCR beta chain is one. This CDR3 comprises 13 residues. Trimming shortened V by 6 bases and J by 5 bases, and 13 bases separated the two germline ends. Germline V lookup: CDR1 MNHNY, CDR2 SVGAGI (reference sequence). Sequenced by immunoSEQ multiplex PCR; TCRdb stores in-frame clones only, minus some. The sample holds under 45,000 clones, roughly 88% seen once. The data were taken from a study of T cell changes during pregnancy in multiple sclerosis. The chain is built from TRBV6-6 and TRBJ1-1; TRBD1 might be the D (5 bases). Material: CD8+ T cells from peripheral blood mononuclear cells, obtained in the first trimester of pregnancy. This sequence originates from a female donor with multiple sclerosis, enrolled in a pregnancy study. CDR3 nucleotides: TGTGCCAGCAGCCCGGGGGAAGTTACTGAAGCTTTCTTT. Its protein is CASSPGEVTEAFF.